The 30 T cell receptor beta chains reported below all come from one sample, sequenced in a study of T cell repertoires in cytomegalovirus infection. TCRdb processed the reads anew with MiXCR; each CDR3 protein has one entry. The sample lists about 890,000 distinct CDR3 sequences, around 32% occurring once. For these TCRs, the target antigens are not known. Sequenced material: cultured CD8+ T cells from PBMCs, taken from culture after CMV antigen stimulation. All receptors derive from a human donor in good health (CMV status not recorded). Some clones in this sample may be carry-over from other donors' samples.

The chain joins TRBV27 to TRBJ1-2; no definite D call. Germline lookup yields CDR1 MNHEY and CDR2 SMNVEV (reference sequence). V was shortened by 6 bases and J by 3 bases, with 17 bases between the two germline ends. The CDR3 length is 15 residues. CDR3 bases: TGTGCCAGCAGCCCCATTGACCCGGATGACTATGGCTACACCTTC. It yields the protein CASSPIDPDDYGYTF.

This clonotype was counted only a few times. The J gene is TRBJ1-1, the V gene TRBV7-2; D remains unclear. The V and J ends lost 8 bases and 2 bases respectively, with 12 bases between them. The CDR3 loop spans 13 amino acids. Looked up from germline, CDR1 is SGHTA and CDR2 is FQGNSA. For the CDR3, the DNA is TGTGCCAGCCTCAGTTGGCCAAACACTGAAGCTTTCTTT. Translating it yields CASLSWPNTEAFF.

This chain connects TRBV19 to TRBJ1-5; no firm D call. The germline V and J ends were trimmed by 5 bases and 2 bases, with 16 bases remaining between them. Per the germline V gene, CDR1 is LNHDA and CDR2 is SQIVND (reference sequence). This CDR3 contains 16 residues. In nucleotides, the CDR3 is TGTGCCAGTAGTCCCTGGTCCTCTGGTGGCAATCAGCCCCAGCATTTT. The encoded protein is CASSPWSSGGNQPQHF.

This chain uses TRBV13 with TRBJ2-1; 10 bases match TRBD2. The V and J ends lost 5 bases and 5 bases, in that order; junction bases with no gene match: 9. This CDR3 comprises 16 residues. Germline assignment: CDR1 PRHDT and CDR2 FYEKMQ (reference sequence). The CDR3 nucleotides read TGTGCCAGCAGCCCCTCAAGCGGGGGGGAAAACAATGAGCAGTTCTTC. Translation gives CASSPSSGGENNEQFF.

The CDR3 here is CASITQGGEQYV. The CDR3 bases are TGTGCCAGCATCACACAGGGTGGAGAGCAGTACGTC. The chain recombines TRBV6-6 with TRBJ2-7; possible D gene TRBD1, 6 bases. The CDR3 sequence is 12 residues long. Germline-derived CDR1 and CDR2 are MNHNY and SVGAGI (reference sequence). The germline V and J ends were trimmed by 7 bases and 7 bases, with 14 bases remaining between them.

This chain connects TRBV6-6 to TRBJ1-2, with a possible D match to TRBD1 (5 bases). V was shortened by 10 bases and J by 3 bases, with 12 bases between the two germline ends. The germline V gene encodes CDR1 MNHNY and CDR2 SVGAGI (reference sequence). The CDR3 runs 12 residues. This CDR3 reads CATLEGYYGYTF. CDR3 DNA sequence: TGTGCCACCCTCGAGGGGTACTATGGCTACACCTTC.

This clonotype was observed a handful of times. This chain uses TRBV6-2 or TRBV6-3 with TRBJ2-5; D remains ambiguous. Germline V lookup: CDR1 MNHEY, CDR2 SVGEGT. This CDR3 region has 12 residues. V shed 2 bases and J shed 5 bases, with 6 bases lying between them. Here the CDR3 DNA reads TGTGCCAGCAGTTACGAGTTTGAGACCCAGTACTTC. Translation: CASSYEFETQYF.

This clonotype was counted ten times or more. The J gene is TRBJ1-2, the V gene TRBV27, with D possibly being TRBD1 (6 bases). The CDR3 is 15 amino acids. V was cut by 1 base and J by 2 bases, with 11 bases left in between. Looked up from germline, CDR1 is MNHEY and CDR2 is SMNVEV (reference sequence). CDR3 bases: TGTGCCAGCAGTTTATGGACAGCCCCCAACTATGGCTACACCTTC. This translates into CASSLWTAPNYGYTF.

Only a few counts were recorded for this clonotype. CDR3 nucleotides: TGCGCCAGCAGCCAAGCGATTGCAACTAATGAAAAACTGTTTTTT. This encodes CASSQAIATNEKLFF. The V and J genes are TRBV4-1 and TRBJ1-4; D remains unclear. This CDR3 spans 15 amino acids. Trimming took 1 base from V and 0 from J, leaving 6 bases between them. CDR1 and CDR2 (germline): MGHRA, YSYEKL.

This chain links TRBV29-1 with TRBJ2-1; D unresolved. Trimming shortened V by 5 bases and J by 0 bases, and 11 bases separated the two germline ends. Per germline, CDR1 SQVTM and CDR2 ANQGSEA. This CDR3 has 14 amino acids. DNA for the CDR3: TGCAGCGTTCTCCCCCCGAGCTCCTACAATGAGCAGTTCTTC. Protein sequence: CSVLPPSSYNEQFF.

The chain joins TRBV7-4 to TRBJ2-5, with D perhaps matching TRBD1 (6 bases). Trimming cost V 3 bases and J 3 bases, with 11 bases left between them. CDR1 is SGHVT and CDR2 is SQSDAQ in the germline V gene. This CDR3 has 14 amino acids. This chain's CDR3 is CASSLVQGKETQYF. Here the CDR3 DNA reads TGTGCCAGCAGCTTGGTTCAGGGGAAAGAGACCCAGTACTTC.

Concerning this clonotype itself: A much larger clone lies a single base off, so this may be a read error. This sequence joins TRBV7-2 and TRBJ2-2; D unresolved. The CDR3 runs to 17 residues. The V gene's germline CDR1 is SGHTA and CDR2 FQGNSA. This CDR3 is CANSSSKVASNTGELFF. DNA for the CDR3: TGTGCCAACAGCTCGTCTAAGGTCGCCTCGAACACCGGGGAGCTGTTTTTT. The complete variable domain, with remaining parts taken from reference TRBV7-2 and TRBJ2-2, reads GAGVSQSPSNKVTEKGKDVELRCDPISGHTALYWYRQSLGQGLEFLIYFQGNSAPDKSGLPSDRFSAERTGGSVSTLTIQRTQQEDSAVYLCANSSSKVASNTGELFFGEGSRLTVL.

With respect to this clonotype: This may come from a read error, since a much larger clone is one base off. The genes are TRBV4-1 and TRBJ1-5; D call uncertain. The germline CDR1 and CDR2 sequences are MGHRA and YSYEKL. The CDR3 loop spans 13 amino acids. CDR3 DNA: TGCGCCAGCAGCGTCGGAGTCAATCAGCCCAAGCATTTT. The encoded protein is CASSVGVNQPKHF.

The V gene is TRBV7-9, the J gene TRBJ2-1; the D gene is possibly TRBD1 (6 bases). V was pared by 5 bases and J by 0 bases, with 14 bases between. The CDR3 sequence is 16 residues long. Germline V gene data show CDR1 as SEHNR and CDR2 as FQNEAQ (reference sequence). In DNA form, the CDR3 reads TGTGCCAGCAGCCCCGGCCAGGGGTTCTCCTACAATGAGCAGTTCTTC. Translating gives CASSPGQGFSYNEQFF. Full variable domain (remainder filled in from reference TRBV7-9 and TRBJ2-1): DTGVSQNPRHKITKRGQNVTFRCDPISEHNRLYWYRQTLGQGPEFLTYFQNEAQLEKSRLLSDRFSAERPKGSFSTLEIQRTEQGDSAMYLCASSPGQGFSYNEQFFGPGTRLTVL.

V and J are TRBV9 and TRBJ1-1; tentatively, D is TRBD1 (5 bases). CDR1 is SGDLS, CDR2 YYNGEE, per germline. V was cut by 0 bases and J by 7 bases, with 7 bases left in between. CDR3 length: 12 residues. The CDR3 DNA reads TGTGCCAGCAGCGTAGTTAGGGGTGAAGCTTTCTTT. Translated, it gives CASSVVRGEAFF.

The chain employs TRBV6-9 and TRBJ2-7; 7 nucleotides match TRBD2. The junction had 7 bases not matched to a gene; V was cut back by 5 bases and J by 3 bases. Per germline, CDR1 MNHGY and CDR2 SVAAGI. The CDR3 has 14 residues. DNA of the CDR3: TGTGCCAGCAGTGGGGGGGGGTCCGACTACGAGCAGTACTTC. Its protein product is CASSGGGSDYEQYF.

In this sample, this clonotype turned up many times. This rearrangement joins TRBV27 to TRBJ2-3; 8 nucleotides line up with TRBD2. This CDR3 region has 15 residues. The J segment lost 1 base and the V segment lost 6 bases, leaving 6 bases of the junction unmatched. Germline V gene lookup returns CDR1 MNHEY and CDR2 SMNVEV (reference sequence). Here the CDR3 reads CASSSRGGRTDTQYF. CDR3 bases: TGTGCCAGCAGCTCCCGGGGGGGGCGCACAGATACGCAGTATTTT.

This sequence joins TRBV6-1 and TRBJ2-1; D perhaps matches TRBD2 (6 bases). Between the trimmed V and J ends, which lost 5 bases and 4 bases, there was a span of 21 bases. The CDR3 length is 17 residues. Germline lookup yields CDR1 MNHNS and CDR2 SASEGT. CDR3 region: CASSQTLLEGPYNEQFF. CDR3 DNA sequence: TGTGCCAGCAGTCAAACCCTACTGGAGGGACCGTACAATGAGCAGTTCTTC.

V gene TRBV5-1 combines with J gene TRBJ2-7; 8 bases match TRBD2. This CDR3 spans 17 amino acids. Trimming at V came to 0 bases and at J to 4 bases, leaving 12 bases not matched to a gene. Germline CDR1 is SGHRS and CDR2 is YFSETQ. CDR3 in amino acids: CASSLVERGPKNYEQYF. DNA for the CDR3: TGCGCCAGCAGCTTGGTAGAGCGGGGGCCCAAAAATTACGAGCAGTACTTC.

This clonotype was counted between two and nine times. The V gene is TRBV9, the J gene TRBJ2-3; 7 bases line up with TRBD2. Germline lookup yields CDR1 SGDLS and CDR2 YYNGEE. CDR3 length: 18 amino acids. The V and J ends lost 0 bases and 0 bases, in that order; junction bases with no gene match: 10. CDR3 nucleotides: TGTGCCAGCAGCGTAGACCCCTGGGTGGGGGGGAGCACAGATACGCAGTATTTT. Its translation: CASSVDPWVGGSTDTQYF. The entire variable domain, with the rest obtained from reference TRBV9 and TRBJ2-3, is as follows: DSGVTQTPKHLITATGQRVTLRCSPRSGDLSVYWYQQSLDQGLQFLIQYYNGEERAKGNILERFSAQQFPDLHSELNLSSLELGDSALYFCASSVDPWVGGSTDTQYFGPGTRLTVL.

This clonotype showed up just a few times. This sequence joins TRBV13 and TRBJ2-7; possible D gene TRBD1, 6 bases. This CDR3 is built from 14 residues. Trimming pared 5 bases from V and 4 bases from J, leaving 15 bases between. Germline V gene sequence: CDR1 PRHDT, CDR2 FYEKMQ (reference sequence). The CDR3 sequence is CASSTRTVHYEQYF. CDR3 nucleotides: TGTGCCAGCAGCACCCGGACAGTACATTACGAGCAGTACTTC.

This clonotype was observed many times. The chain combines TRBV4-2 with TRBJ2-1; a possible D gene is TRBD1 (6 bases). The CDR3 is made up of 14 amino acids. V shed 4 bases and J shed 7 bases, with 14 bases lying between them. From germline, CDR1 is LGHNA and CDR2 YNFKEQ. CDR3 bases: TGTGCCAGCAGCCCCAAAAAGGGGACAAATGAGCAGTTCTTC. It specifies CASSPKKGTNEQFF.

There are many counts of this clonotype. This chain joins TRBV4-1 and TRBJ2-7; TRBD1 might be the D (6 bases). Trimming stripped 3 bases from V and 1 base from J, with 10 bases between. This CDR3 contains 14 residues. Germline CDR1 reads MGHRA; CDR2 reads YSYEKL. The CDR3 region is CASSHATGSYEQYF. In DNA, the CDR3 is TGCGCCAGCAGCCATGCTACAGGGTCCTACGAGCAGTACTTC.

This sequence joins TRBV27 and TRBJ1-6, with 9 positions matching TRBD1. Germline CDR1 is MNHEY and CDR2 is SMNVEV (reference sequence). J was trimmed by 6 bases and V by 5 bases; bases with no gene match: 8. The CDR3 has 16 residues. Here the CDR3 reads CASSLPTGGINSPLHF. CDR3 nucleotides: TGTGCCAGCAGTCTCCCGACAGGGGGTATTAATTCACCCCTCCACTTT.

The rearrangement uses TRBV7-9 and TRBJ2-1; D not resolved. The CDR3 length is 16 residues. V lost 1 base and J 2 bases, leaving 12 bases between the germline ends. From germline, CDR1 is SEHNR and CDR2 FQNEAQ (reference sequence). The CDR3 bases are TGTGCCAGCAGCTTAGAACCAGGAACTACCTACAATGAGCAGTTCTTC. Translation gives CASSLEPGTTYNEQFF.

This clonotype was observed a few times. V gene TRBV10-3 combines with J gene TRBJ2-1; the D is unclear. The CDR3 totals 15 residues. V lost 6 bases, J lost 0 bases, and 12 bases lay in between. Germline V gives CDR1 ENHRY, CDR2 SYGVKD. CDR3 coding DNA: TGTGCCATCAGAGCAGCCTTGAGCTCCTACAATGAGCAGTTCTTC. Its protein is CAIRAALSSYNEQFF.

A word on this clonotype: A much more abundant neighbour one base away suggests this may be a read error. The rearrangement links TRBV6-8 to TRBJ1-1, with TRBD1 matching over 7 bases. Germline V gives CDR1 MNHGY, CDR2 SAAAGT. Unmatched junction bases numbered 16, after V lost 10 bases and J lost 5 bases. This CDR3 is built from 15 residues. CDR3 sequence reads: CANRGLTGSATEAFF. DNA for the CDR3: TGTGCCAACAGGGGACTGACAGGCAGTGCGACTGAAGCTTTCTTT.

This clonotype was observed many times. The chain employs TRBV7-2 and TRBJ2-7; D gene unclear. CDR3 length: 11 amino acids. V lost 4 bases and J lost 4, with 5 bases in between. Germline V lookup: CDR1 SGHTA, CDR2 FQGNSA. CDR3 loop: CASSYLYEQYF. The CDR3 DNA is TGTGCCAGCAGCTACTTATACGAGCAGTACTTC.

The chain links TRBV6-2 or TRBV6-3 to TRBJ1-5, with D possibly TRBD1 on 5 matching bases. The CDR3 runs 15 residues. Between the trimmed V and J ends, which lost 2 bases and 7 bases, there was a span of 15 bases. The germline V gene encodes CDR1 MNHEY and CDR2 SVGEGT. The CDR3 is CASSYPGTLEQPQHF. DNA for the CDR3: TGTGCCAGCAGTTACCCTGGGACCTTAGAACAGCCCCAGCATTTT.

V is TRBV5-4 and J is TRBJ2-4; TRBD1 agrees at 7 bases. The CDR3 is 16 amino acids. CDR1 is SGHNT and CDR2 is YYREEE in the germline V gene (reference sequence). The V gene end was trimmed by 4 bases and the J gene end by 2 bases; junction bases not matched to a gene: 9. The CDR3 loop is CASSGDKTGTKNIQYF. The CDR3 nucleotides read TGTGCCAGCAGCGGCGATAAGACAGGGACCAAAAACATTCAGTACTTC.